A single sample is the source of the 28 T cell receptor beta chains below, sequenced in a study of T cells expressing NK-cell markers. TCRdb re-analyzed the 5' RACE reads; it lists each CDR3 protein once, without DNA. The sample holds 150,000 to 160,000 distinct CDR3 sequences. The sample was blood T cells: a sorted CD56 or NKG2C T cell subset, CD4+ or CD8+ T cells, or bulk PBMC T cells (not recorded which). The receptors come from a woman between 50 and 59 years old in good health.

V usage is TRBV20-1 and J usage is TRBJ2-1; the D gene TCRdb calls, TRBD1, cannot be checked with no DNA. Germline CDR1 reads DFQATT; CDR2 reads SNEGSKA (reference sequence). The CDR3 is made up of 15 amino acids. CDR3 protein: CSARDFYGQGYEQFF.

The J gene is TRBJ2-5, the V gene TRBV24-1; TCRdb names TRBD1, which stays unverified in the absence of DNA. CDR1 is KGHDR and CDR2 is SFDVKD in the germline V gene. The CDR3 totals 14 residues. The CDR3 region is CATSDSGGWETQYF.

V and J are TRBV27 and TRBJ1-2. Germline values: CDR1 MNHEY, CDR2 SMNVEV (reference sequence). There are 15 residues in the CDR3. The CDR3 is CASSLGGRTFYGYTF.

This sequence joins TRBV25-1 and TRBJ1-1; TCRdb proposes TRBD1, but this gene call is untestable without DNA. Germline V gene data show CDR1 as MGHDK and CDR2 as SYGVNS. The CDR3 covers 14 residues. The CDR3 sequence is CASWGGRLDTEAFF.

The J gene is TRBJ2-1, the V gene TRBV2; TCRdb proposes TRBD2, but this gene call is untestable without DNA. Germline CDR1 and CDR2: SNHLY and FYNNEI. There are 13 residues in the CDR3. The CDR3 is CASSSAGSNEQFF.

This chain joins TRBV7-9 and TRBJ2-3. This CDR3 has 15 amino acids. Germline-derived CDR1 and CDR2 are SEHNR and FQNEAQ (reference sequence). CDR3 sequence: CASSLLASRTDTQYF. The full variable domain, in which reference TRBV7-9 and TRBJ2-3 provide the parts outside the CDR3, is DTGVSQNPRHKITKRGQNVTFRCDPISEHNRLYWYRQTLGQGPEFLTYFQNEAQLEKSRLLSDRFSAERPKGSFSTLEIQRTEQGDSAMYLCASSLLASRTDTQYFGPGTRLTVL.

The rearrangement uses TRBV5-1 and TRBJ2-4; as DNA is missing, the TRBD1 call by TCRdb cannot be tested. CDR3 length equals 16 residues. Per the germline V gene, CDR1 is SGHRS and CDR2 is YFSETQ. CDR3 residues: CASSLDSGGAKNIQYF.

This rearrangement joins TRBV4-2 to TRBJ2-1; TCRdb calls TRBD1, which cannot be checked without DNA. The CDR3 runs to 16 residues. Germline V lookup: CDR1 LGHNA, CDR2 YNFKEQ. The CDR3 region is CASSSPTGTGEDEQFF.

The rearrangement links TRBV4-1 to TRBJ2-3; TCRdb returns TRBD2, unconfirmable since there is no DNA. The length of the CDR3 is 19 residues. Per the germline V gene, CDR1 is MGHRA and CDR2 is YSYEKL. This CDR3 is CASSHDPPGLAGDTDTQYF.

V gene TRBV4-1 combines with J gene TRBJ2-2; TCRdb picks TRBD1, but there is no DNA to check that call. The CDR3 sequence is 15 residues long. Germline values: CDR1 MGHRA, CDR2 YSYEKL. CDR3 region: CASSLGTGGTGELFF.

The V gene is TRBV6-2 or TRBV6-3, the J gene TRBJ2-5; there is no DNA to check the TCRdb D call of TRBD1. This CDR3 spans 15 amino acids. Germline loops: CDR1 MNHEY, CDR2 SVGEGT. CDR3 sequence reads: CASSYSHRGQETQYF.

The gene calls are TRBV10-3 and TRBJ2-1; the D call from TCRdb, TRBD1, cannot be confirmed without DNA. This CDR3 spans 13 amino acids. Looked up from germline, CDR1 is ENHRY and CDR2 is SYGVKD. The CDR3 spells CAISVGQGGEQFF.

The V and J genes are TRBV7-9 and TRBJ2-1; as DNA is missing, the TRBD2 call by TCRdb cannot be tested. The CDR3 spans 15 residues. Germline V CDR1 and CDR2: SEHNR, FQNEAQ (reference sequence). The CDR3 sequence: CASSSPAVRNNEQFF.

The gene calls are TRBV27 and TRBJ2-5; the TCRdb D gene call, TRBD1, has no DNA to confirm it. This CDR3 region has 16 residues. The V gene's germline CDR1 is MNHEY and CDR2 SMNVEV (reference sequence). The CDR3 loop reads CASSTYKGTVLETQYF.

The V gene is TRBV4-1, the J gene TRBJ1-1; TCRdb's D gene call, TRBD1, goes unchecked for lack of DNA. The CDR3 is 15 amino acids. Germline V gene lookup returns CDR1 MGHRA and CDR2 YSYEKL. The CDR3 here is CASSHSQGMNTEAFF.

V gene TRBV20-1 combines with J gene TRBJ1-4; the D gene TCRdb calls, TRBD1, cannot be checked with no DNA. The germline gives CDR1 DFQATT, CDR2 SNEGSKA (reference sequence). CDR3 size: 14 residues. The CDR3 here is CSAREGQPNEKLFF.

The V gene is TRBV6-5, the J gene TRBJ1-2; the D call from TCRdb, TRBD1, cannot be confirmed without DNA. The CDR3 contains 17 residues. Germline V lookup: CDR1 MNHEY, CDR2 SVGAGI. CDR3 residues: CASSPNNPDRVRYGYTF.

This chain connects TRBV27 to TRBJ2-3. Germline V gene lookup returns CDR1 MNHEY and CDR2 SMNVEV (reference sequence). The CDR3 has 12 amino acids. The CDR3 here is CASSQTADTQYF.

The rearrangement links TRBV15 to TRBJ1-3; with no DNA, the TCRdb D assignment of TRBD1 cannot be verified. The germline gives CDR1 LNHNV, CDR2 YYDKDF (reference sequence). This CDR3 contains 14 residues. The CDR3 loop reads CATSSRQGGNTIYF.

V and J are TRBV7-9 and TRBJ2-1; TCRdb names TRBD1, which stays unverified in the absence of DNA. The CDR3 consists of 17 residues. The germline V gene encodes CDR1 SEHNR and CDR2 FQNEAQ (reference sequence). The CDR3 here is CASSPPRTASSYNEQFF.

The gene calls are TRBV15 and TRBJ2-1; TCRdb proposes TRBD1, but this gene call is untestable without DNA. Germline V gives CDR1 LNHNV, CDR2 YYDKDF (reference sequence). The CDR3 has 15 amino acids. The CDR3 reads CATIDRPDPYNEQFF.

The genes are TRBV11-2 and TRBJ2-6; checking the TCRdb D call of TRBD1 is not possible without DNA. The CDR3 runs to 14 residues. Germline V gene data show CDR1 as SGHAT and CDR2 as FQNNGV. CDR3 sequence reads: CASSRTVGANVLTF. Full variable domain (outside the CDR3, taken from reference TRBV11-2 and TRBJ2-6): EAGVAQSPRYKIIEKRQSVAFWCNPISGHATLYWYQQILGQGPKLLIQFQNNGVVDDSQLPKDRFSAERLKGVDSTLKIQPAKLEDSAVYLCASSRTVGANVLTFGAGSRLTVL.

CDR3: CASSEFGRAGDTQYF. The chain has TRBV2 and TRBJ2-3; the D gene TCRdb calls, TRBD2, cannot be checked with no DNA. The V gene's germline CDR1 is SNHLY and CDR2 FYNNEI. This CDR3 spans 15 amino acids.

The chain links TRBV14 to TRBJ1-2; TCRdb selects TRBD1, and the lack of DNA leaves this call unchecked. CDR1 and CDR2 (germline): SGHDN, FVKESK. The CDR3 loop spans 16 amino acids. CDR3: CASSHGQGLANYGYTF.

The CDR3 region is CASSQVGTSGSHTQYF. The chain is built from TRBV4-1 and TRBJ2-3; the TRBD2 assignment by TCRdb is unverifiable without DNA. There are 16 residues in the CDR3. From germline, CDR1 is MGHRA and CDR2 YSYEKL.

The chain joins TRBV11-2 to TRBJ2-1. This CDR3 is 14 amino acids long. CDR1 and CDR2 from the germline V gene are SGHAT and FQNNGV. CDR3 loop: CASSFSGDTGEQFF.

The CDR3 loop is CASSLGVDTGELFF. V usage is TRBV7-6 and J usage is TRBJ2-2. Germline V lookup: CDR1 SGHVS, CDR2 FNYEAQ. This CDR3 is 14 amino acids long.

The CDR3 reads CASLEGSYEQYF. The chain carries TRBV27 and TRBJ2-7. The germline CDR1 and CDR2 sequences are MNHEY and SMNVEV (reference sequence). The CDR3 consists of 12 residues.